One sample yielded the 32 T cell receptor beta chains listed below, sequenced in a study of cytomegalovirus exposure and HLA in healthy donors. The PCR had 60 Vbeta and 13 Jbeta primers. TCRdb's copy holds only in-frame clones and misses some; the assay was immunoSEQ multiplex PCR. The sample has under 200,000 clones, about two thirds seen once; the top ten hold 4% to 5.5%. The sequenced material came from PBMCs. Receptors originate from a young woman in good health and CMV-seropositive.

This clone was observed a single time. The chain employs TRBV18 and TRBJ1-1, with TRBD1 identical over 10 bases. Germline values: CDR1 KGHSH, CDR2 LQKENI. With 3 bases clipped from V and 5 bases from J, the junction kept 6 bases outside the gene matches. This CDR3 is built from 15 residues. In DNA, the CDR3 is TGTGCCAGCTCACCGGAGGACAGGGGGGGAACTGAAGCTTTCTTT. Translation gives CASSPEDRGGTEAFF. The full variable domain, in which reference TRBV18 and TRBJ1-1 provide the parts outside the CDR3, is NAGVMQNPRHLVRRRGQEARLRCSPMKGHSHVYWYRQLPEEGLKFMVYLQKENIIDESGMPKERFSAEFPKEGPSILRIQQVVRGDSAAYFCASSPEDRGGTEAFFGQGTRLTVV.

This chain uses TRBV27 with TRBJ1-5; 7 bases fit TRBD1. CDR3 size: 15 residues. V shed 5 bases, J shed 3 bases, and the junction held 7 bases outside the gene matches. Germline V lookup: CDR1 MNHEY, CDR2 SMNVEV (reference sequence). CDR3 sequence reads: CASSLRQGTNQPQHF. In nucleotides, the CDR3 is TGTGCCAGCAGTCTGAGACAGGGAACCAATCAGCCCCAGCATTTT.

Only a few counts were recorded for this clone. V and J are TRBV5-1 and TRBJ1-1; D call uncertain. The ends were cut back, 6 bases at V and 1 base at J, with 13 bases in the middle. The germline gives CDR1 SGHRS, CDR2 YFSETQ. This CDR3 has 14 residues. The CDR3 sequence: CASTLHRGNTEAFF. CDR3 in DNA: TGCGCCAGCACCCTACACCGGGGGAACACTGAAGCTTTCTTT.

The J gene is TRBJ2-5, the V gene TRBV7-3; D perhaps matches TRBD2 (6 bases). V was trimmed by 5 bases and J by 1 base, leaving 8 bases between them. The CDR3 covers 13 residues. Germline CDR1 is SGHTA and CDR2 is FQGTGA. The CDR3 bases are TGTGCCAGCAGCCCGGGACTCCAAGAGACCCAGTACTTC. Its protein is CASSPGLQETQYF.

The V gene is TRBV5-4, the J gene TRBJ2-7; 7 positions match TRBD1. The CDR3 totals 15 residues. V lost 3 bases and J lost 4; bases outside the gene matches: 10. Looked up from germline, CDR1 is SGHNT and CDR2 is YYREEE (reference sequence). As DNA, the CDR3 is TGTGCCAGCAGCTCCATTGCGACAGGGAGTTACGAGCAGTACTTC. It encodes CASSSIATGSYEQYF.

The V call is TRBV5-5, the J call TRBJ1-1; D unclear. The V gene lost 4 bases and the J gene lost 3 bases, with 13 bases spanning the gap. This CDR3 region has 14 residues. Germline CDR1 is SGHKS and CDR2 is YYEKEE (reference sequence). CDR3 DNA: TGTGCCAGCAGCCTCGGCGGGAGTTACACTGAAGCTTTCTTT. Translation gives CASSLGGSYTEAFF.

CDR3 bases: TGTGCCAGCAGTTTATCCGACAGGGGGCGTTTCAACTATGGCTACACCTTC. It specifies CASSLSDRGRFNYGYTF. This chain connects TRBV27 to TRBJ1-2; 10 bases are shared with TRBD1. This CDR3 comprises 17 residues. V lost 0 bases to trimming and J lost 2 bases; unmatched junction nucleotides: 6. The germline V gene has CDR1 MNHEY and CDR2 SMNVEV (reference sequence).

This clone was detected a few times. The rearrangement joins TRBV6-5 to TRBJ1-2; D gene ambiguous. V lost 9 bases, J lost 0 bases, and 11 bases lay in between. CDR1 is MNHEY, CDR2 SVGAGI, per germline. This CDR3 spans 13 amino acids. CDR3 region: CASQRGANYGYTF. Here the CDR3 DNA reads TGTGCCAGTCAACGGGGAGCTAACTATGGCTACACCTTC.

In DNA, the CDR3 is TGTGCCAGCAGCTTGGCCCCCGGACAGGGACGCCATGAGCAGTTCTTC. It codes for CASSLAPGQGRHEQFF. This sequence joins TRBV5-4 and TRBJ2-1; 8 positions agree with TRBD1. Per the germline V gene, CDR1 is SGHNT and CDR2 is YYREEE (reference sequence). Trimming removed 0 bases from V and 8 bases from J; junction bases left unmatched: 10. The CDR3 covers 16 residues.

The chain combines TRBV5-4 with TRBJ1-1, with 11 positions matching TRBD1. Looked up from germline, CDR1 is SGHNT and CDR2 is YYREEE (reference sequence). The CDR3 length is 15 residues. V was pared by 4 bases and J by 6 bases, with 8 bases of the junction left unmatched. In nucleotides, the CDR3 is TGTGCCAGCAGCCAGAGCCGGGGACAGGGGGCTGAAGCTTTCTTT. Its protein is CASSQSRGQGAEAFF.

The rearrangement uses TRBV5-1 and TRBJ1-6, with no clear D. With 1 base removed from V and 2 bases from J, the gap between germline ends came to 7 bases. CDR3 length equals 15 residues. Germline values: CDR1 SGHRS, CDR2 YFSETQ. CDR3 loop: CASSLREPYNSPLHF. CDR3 sequence (DNA): TGCGCCAGCAGCTTGCGGGAACCCTATAATTCACCCCTCCACTTT. Variable domain in full (rest from reference TRBV5-1 and TRBJ1-6): KAGVTQTPRYLIKTRGQQVTLSCSPISGHRSVSWYQQTPGQGLQFLFEYFSETQRNKGNFPGRFSGRQFSNSRSEMNVSTLELGDSALYLCASSLREPYNSPLHFGNGTRLTVT.

The V call is TRBV5-4, the J call TRBJ2-4; D ambiguous. Trimming pared 9 bases from V and 1 base from J, leaving 11 bases between. CDR1 and CDR2 from the germline V gene are SGHNT and YYREEE (reference sequence). The CDR3 is made up of 13 amino acids. CDR3 region: CATRPRAKNIQYF. CDR3 sequence (DNA): TGTGCCACCCGGCCTAGGGCCAAAAACATTCAGTACTTC.

V and J are TRBV4-2 and TRBJ1-1; 7 bases map to TRBD1. Germline CDR1 and CDR2: LGHNA and YNFKEQ. The V gene end was trimmed by 3 bases and the J gene end by 7 bases; junction bases not matched to a gene: 8. This CDR3 is 14 amino acids long. CDR3 loop: CASSQIDRDHEAFF. CDR3 bases: TGTGCCAGCAGCCAGATAGACAGGGACCATGAAGCTTTCTTT.

This clone has just a few counts. The V call is TRBV27, the J call TRBJ2-5; 10 bases agree with TRBD2. The V gene's germline CDR1 is MNHEY and CDR2 SMNVEV (reference sequence). V dropped 4 bases and J dropped 2; count of bases not matched to a gene: 10. The CDR3 totals 17 residues. CDR3 protein: CASSSTPLAGAQETQYF. CDR3 DNA sequence: TGTGCCAGCAGTTCCACCCCCCTAGCGGGGGCGCAAGAGACCCAGTACTTC.

The chain links TRBV19 to TRBJ2-7, with TRBD1 matching over 8 bases. This CDR3 has 14 residues. Looked up from germline, CDR1 is LNHDA and CDR2 is SQIVND (reference sequence). V was clipped by 7 bases and J by 3 bases; unmatched bases: 8. In DNA form, the CDR3 reads TGTGCCAGTACGACTTCAGGGGGCCTCTACGAGCAGTACTTC. This translates into CASTTSGGLYEQYF.

The chain carries TRBV9 and TRBJ2-3, with a tentative D call TRBD2 (6 bases). The CDR3 runs 15 residues. Germline V gene data show CDR1 as SGDLS and CDR2 as YYNGEE. V was shortened by 4 bases and J by 0 bases, with 12 bases between the two germline ends. DNA of the CDR3: TGTGCCAGCAGCAGACTAGACGCTAGCACAGATACGCAGTATTTT. This gives the protein CASSRLDASTDTQYF.

J is TRBJ1-4 and V is TRBV5-6; 9 nucleotides match TRBD1. Germline V CDR1 and CDR2: SGHDT, YYEEEE. The CDR3 runs 17 residues. V was clipped by 0 bases and J by 3 bases; unmatched bases: 6. The CDR3 region is CASSLVQGAEANEKLFF. DNA for the CDR3: TGTGCCAGCAGCTTGGTACAGGGGGCTGAAGCTAATGAAAAACTGTTTTTT. The variable domain in full, completed from reference TRBV5-6 and TRBJ1-4, reads DAGVTQSPTHLIKTRGQQVTLRCSPKSGHDTVSWYQQALGQGPQFIFQYYEEEERQRGNFPDRFSGHQFPNYSSELNVNALLLGDSALYLCASSLVQGAEANEKLFFGSGTQLSVL.

V is TRBV6-5 and J is TRBJ2-6, with unresolved D. CDR1 is MNHEY and CDR2 is SVGAGI in the germline V gene. This CDR3 comprises 15 residues. With 9 bases removed from V and 0 bases from J, the gap between germline ends came to 12 bases. DNA of the CDR3: TGTGCCAGTTCTACCCCTCGCTCTGGGGCCAACGTCCTGACTTTC. This encodes CASSTPRSGANVLTF.

The V call is TRBV2, the J call TRBJ2-5; 7 positions match TRBD2. The CDR3 is made up of 16 amino acids. Germline V lookup: CDR1 SNHLY, CDR2 FYNNEI. The ends lost 2 bases at V and 5 bases at J; junction bases unmatched: 11. DNA for the CDR3: TGTGCCAGCAGTGAATACCGACTAGCAAACCTGGAGACCCAGTACTTC. As protein: CASSEYRLANLETQYF.

This sequence joins TRBV28 and TRBJ2-6; TRBD1 aligns across 8 bases. CDR1 MDHEN and CDR2 SYDVKM come from the germline V gene. The length of the CDR3 is 15 residues. Germline trimming cut 6 bases from V and 2 bases from J; bases unmatched to any gene: 3. This CDR3 reads CASRYRGAGANVLTF. Written as DNA, the CDR3 is TGTGCCAGCAGATACAGGGGGGCTGGGGCCAACGTCCTGACTTTC.

Turning to this clone: At one end the junction does not follow the germline gene, possibly because of a read error. The chain uses TRBV10-2 and TRBJ2-5; D could derive from TRBD1 or TRBD2 (5 bases each). This CDR3 spans 14 amino acids. Germline-derived CDR1 and CDR2 are WSHSY and SAAADI. As DNA, the CDR3 is TGCGCCAGCACTGAGGGGCTGGGTTTAGAGACCCAGTACTTC. This sequence encodes CASTEGLGLETQYF.

This clone was detected only a few times. The chain links TRBV6-5 to TRBJ1-5; D call uncertain. The ends were cut back, 6 bases at V and 6 bases at J, with 12 bases in the middle. CDR1 MNHEY and CDR2 SVGAGI come from the germline V gene. The CDR3 has 13 amino acids. CDR3 amino acids: CASSPNPGQPQHF. CDR3 bases: TGTGCCAGCAGCCCCAATCCGGGTCAGCCCCAGCATTTT.

This chain connects TRBV15 to TRBJ2-1; 12 bases fit TRBD2. The germline gives CDR1 LNHNV, CDR2 YYDKDF (reference sequence). The CDR3 extends over 17 amino acids. V gave up 4 bases and J gave up 4 bases; unmatched junction bases: 8. CDR3 bases: TGTGCCACCAGCACTCGACTAGCGGGAGAGAAATACAATGAGCAGTTCTTC. It translates to CATSTRLAGEKYNEQFF.

This chain connects TRBV28 to TRBJ1-5; D gene ambiguous. V lost 6 bases to trimming and J lost 6 bases, with 18 bases between them. This CDR3 comprises 15 residues. Germline V gene sequence: CDR1 MDHEN, CDR2 SYDVKM. CDR3 in amino acids: CASSGSGSISQPQHF. The CDR3 DNA follows: TGTGCCAGCAGCGGATCGGGGTCCATCAGTCAGCCCCAGCATTTT. Full variable domain (remainder filled in from reference TRBV28 and TRBJ1-5): DVKVTQSSRYLVKRTGEKVFLECVQDMDHENMFWYRQDPGLGLRLIYFSYDVKMKEKGDIPEGYSVSREKKERFSLILESASTNQTSMYLCASSGSGSISQPQHFGDGTRLSIL.

CDR3 in amino acids: CASSSTGSTLGYTF. In DNA, the CDR3 is TGTGCCAGCAGCTCCACAGGTTCTACCCTTGGCTACACCTTC. The chain has TRBV7-2 and TRBJ1-2; tentatively, D is TRBD1 (5 bases). The germline V and J ends were trimmed by 4 bases and 7 bases, with 16 bases remaining between them. This CDR3 has 14 amino acids. CDR1 is SGHTA and CDR2 is FQGNSA in the germline V gene.

The rearrangement uses TRBV10-3 and TRBJ1-1; perhaps TRBD1 as D (5 bases). Germline values: CDR1 ENHRY, CDR2 SYGVKD. The CDR3 covers 14 residues. V was trimmed by 0 bases and J by 4 bases, leaving 9 bases between them. The CDR3 region has the DNA TGTGCCATCAGTGAGTCGGGGGGGAGCACTGAAGCTTTCTTT. Amino acids: CAISESGGSTEAFF.

This chain links TRBV2 with TRBJ2-7, with D perhaps TRBD2 (6 bases). The germline V gene has CDR1 SNHLY and CDR2 FYNNEI. V was pared by 6 bases and J by 0 bases, with 9 bases between. The CDR3 covers 13 residues. DNA of the CDR3: TGTGCCAGCAGGGAGGGGAGCTCCTACGAGCAGTACTTC. Its translation is CASREGSSYEQYF.

This chain connects TRBV29-1 to TRBJ2-3; TRBD2 matches 15 bases. Germline CDR1 is SQVTM and CDR2 is ANQGSEA. V was clipped by 3 bases and J by 6 bases; unmatched bases: 13. The CDR3 extends over 18 amino acids. The CDR3 DNA reads TGCAGCGTTGACGGACTAGCGGGAGGGCCGGGTCTTTTGGATACGCAGTATTTT. This encodes CSVDGLAGGPGLLDTQYF.

The V and J genes are TRBV19 and TRBJ2-1, with TRBD1 identical over 10 bases. From germline, CDR1 is LNHDA and CDR2 SQIVND (reference sequence). The CDR3 is made up of 15 amino acids. V shed 3 bases, J shed 5 bases, and the junction held 4 bases outside the gene matches. This CDR3 is CASSMAGQGDNEQFF. The CDR3 DNA reads TGTGCCAGTAGTATGGCAGGACAGGGGGACAATGAGCAGTTCTTC.

V gene TRBV9 combines with J gene TRBJ1-6; the match to TRBD1 covers 11 bases. The CDR3 extends over 13 amino acids. Germline loops: CDR1 SGDLS, CDR2 YYNGEE. Trimming took 9 bases from V and 8 from J; bases not matched to a gene: 4. The CDR3 nucleotides are TGTGCCACGGGACAGGGGGTGGATTCACCCCTCCACTTT. Residues: CATGQGVDSPLHF. Full variable domain (rest looked up from reference TRBV9 and TRBJ1-6): DSGVTQTPKHLITATGQRVTLRCSPRSGDLSVYWYQQSLDQGLQFLIQYYNGEERAKGNILERFSAQQFPDLHSELNLSSLELGDSALYFCATGQGVDSPLHFGNGTRLTVT.

The chain employs TRBV19 and TRBJ2-1; D call uncertain. Trimming removed 1 base from V and 14 bases from J, with 18 bases in between. The length of the CDR3 is 14 residues. Germline CDR1 and CDR2: LNHDA and SQIVND (reference sequence). CDR3 coding DNA: TGTGCCAGTAGTATAGGCCTCCCCCGATTTGCGGAGTTCTTC. The encoded protein is CASSIGLPRFAEFF.

In its sample, this clone was seen once. The chain carries TRBV15 and TRBJ1-1, with no clear D. The germline CDR1 and CDR2 sequences are LNHNV and YYDKDF (reference sequence). The CDR3 contains 12 residues. V lost 6 bases to trimming and J lost 7 bases, with 12 bases between them. The CDR3 loop reads CATRLDAGEAFF. The CDR3 DNA sequence: TGTGCCACCAGACTCGATGCAGGTGAAGCTTTCTTT.